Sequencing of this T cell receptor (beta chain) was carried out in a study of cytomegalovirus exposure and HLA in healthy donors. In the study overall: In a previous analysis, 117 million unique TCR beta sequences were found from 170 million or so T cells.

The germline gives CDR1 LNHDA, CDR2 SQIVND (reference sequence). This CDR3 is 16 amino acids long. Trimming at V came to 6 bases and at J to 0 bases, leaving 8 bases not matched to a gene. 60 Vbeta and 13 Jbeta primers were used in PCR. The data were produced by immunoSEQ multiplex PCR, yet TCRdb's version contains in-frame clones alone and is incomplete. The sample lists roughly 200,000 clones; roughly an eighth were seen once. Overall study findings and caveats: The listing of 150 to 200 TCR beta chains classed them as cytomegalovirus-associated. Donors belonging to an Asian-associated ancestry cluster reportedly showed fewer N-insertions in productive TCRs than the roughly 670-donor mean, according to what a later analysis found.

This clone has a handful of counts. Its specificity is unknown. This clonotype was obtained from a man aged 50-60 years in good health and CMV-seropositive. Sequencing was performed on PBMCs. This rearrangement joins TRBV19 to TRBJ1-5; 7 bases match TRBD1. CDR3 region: CASRPGTAYSNQPQHF. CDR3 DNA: TGTGCCAGTAGACCCGGGACAGCTTATAGCAATCAGCCCCAGCATTTT.